This TCR beta chain was obtained from a study of T cells after yellow fever vaccination. Study information: The authors prepared low-cell-number fractions using SMART-Seq v4 Ultra Low Input. Study-wide results and limits: Reappearance after the booster was observed for most primary-vaccination clones (roughly 97% CD4, about 85% CD8).

The TCR cDNA carried a universal primer site and UMIs from 5'RACE template switching. TCRdb reprocessed the 5' RACE reads via MiXCR and lists one record per CDR3 protein. The data hold about 260,000 distinct CDR3 sequences, with 3.6% observed a single time. This clonotype was recorded many times. The antigen is not known. The V segment lost 2 bases and the J segment 8 bases; nucleotides outside the gene matches: 9. The CDR3 contains 15 residues. The chain employs TRBV12-3 or TRBV12-4 and TRBJ2-1; 7 nucleotides agree with TRBD2. The TCR sequence derives from a young man who received the YFV17D yellow fever vaccine. The specimen comprised PBMCs, sampled 15 days after the yellow fever booster vaccination. CDR3 sequence: CASSLILRGSDEQFF. DNA for the CDR3: TGTGCCAGCAGTTTAATTCTGCGGGGGAGTGATGAGCAGTTCTTC.